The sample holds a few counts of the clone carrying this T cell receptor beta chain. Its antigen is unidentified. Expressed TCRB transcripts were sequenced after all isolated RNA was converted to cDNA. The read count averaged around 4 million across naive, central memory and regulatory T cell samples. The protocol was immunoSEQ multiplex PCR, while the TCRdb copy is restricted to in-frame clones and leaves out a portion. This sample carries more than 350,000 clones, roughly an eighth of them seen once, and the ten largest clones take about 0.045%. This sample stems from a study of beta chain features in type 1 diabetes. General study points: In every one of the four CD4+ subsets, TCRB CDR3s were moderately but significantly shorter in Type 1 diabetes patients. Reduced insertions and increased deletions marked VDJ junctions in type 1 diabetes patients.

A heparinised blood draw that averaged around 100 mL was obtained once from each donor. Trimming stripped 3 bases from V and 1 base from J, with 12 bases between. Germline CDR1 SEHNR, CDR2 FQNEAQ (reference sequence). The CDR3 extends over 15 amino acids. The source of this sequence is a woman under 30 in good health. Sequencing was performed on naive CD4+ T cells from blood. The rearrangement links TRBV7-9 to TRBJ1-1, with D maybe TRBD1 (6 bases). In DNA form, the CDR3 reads TGTGCCAGCAGCTTGCGCGGGGGCACGAACACTGAAGCTTTCTTT. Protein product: CASSLRGGTNTEAFF.